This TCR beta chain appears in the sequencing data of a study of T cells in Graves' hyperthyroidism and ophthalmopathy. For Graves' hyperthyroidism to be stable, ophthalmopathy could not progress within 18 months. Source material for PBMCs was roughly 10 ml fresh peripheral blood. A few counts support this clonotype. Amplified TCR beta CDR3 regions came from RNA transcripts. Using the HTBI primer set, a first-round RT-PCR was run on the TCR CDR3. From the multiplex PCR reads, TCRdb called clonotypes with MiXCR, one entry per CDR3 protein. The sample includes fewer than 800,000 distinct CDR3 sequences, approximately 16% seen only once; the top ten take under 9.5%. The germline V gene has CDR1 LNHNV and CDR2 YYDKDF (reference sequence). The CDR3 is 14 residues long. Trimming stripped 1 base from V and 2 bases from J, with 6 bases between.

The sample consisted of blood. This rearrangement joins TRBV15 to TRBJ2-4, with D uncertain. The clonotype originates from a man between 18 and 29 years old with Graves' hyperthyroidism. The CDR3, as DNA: TGTGCCACCAGCAGAGTTACGACCAAAAACATTCAGTACTTC. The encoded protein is CATSRVTTKNIQYF. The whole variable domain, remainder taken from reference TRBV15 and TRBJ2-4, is DAMVIQNPRYQVTQFGKPVTLSCSQTLNHNVMYWYQQKSSQAPKLLFHYYDKDFNNEADTPDNFQSRRPNTSFCFLDIRSPGLGDTAMYLCATSRVTTKNIQYFGAGTRLSVL.